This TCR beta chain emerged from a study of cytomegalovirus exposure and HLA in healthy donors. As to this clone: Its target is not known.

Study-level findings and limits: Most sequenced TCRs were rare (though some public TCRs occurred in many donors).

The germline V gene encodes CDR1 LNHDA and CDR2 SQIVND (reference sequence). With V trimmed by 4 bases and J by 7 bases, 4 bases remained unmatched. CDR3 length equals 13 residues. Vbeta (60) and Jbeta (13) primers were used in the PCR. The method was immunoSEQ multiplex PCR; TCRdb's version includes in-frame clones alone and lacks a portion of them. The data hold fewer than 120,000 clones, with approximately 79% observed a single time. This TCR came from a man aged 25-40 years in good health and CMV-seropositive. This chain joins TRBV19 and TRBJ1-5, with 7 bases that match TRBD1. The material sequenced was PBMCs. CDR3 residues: CASSKTGTQPQHF. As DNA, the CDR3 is TGTGCCAGTAGTAAGACAGGGACCCAGCCCCAGCATTTT.